The rows below give T cell receptor beta chains drawn from one sample of a study of cytomegalovirus exposure and HLA in healthy donors. Clones were sequenced by immunoSEQ multiplex PCR, and TCRdb holds only the in-frame ones, with some missing. The sample contains approximately 70,000 clones, less than 80% of which appear only once. Material for sequencing was PBMCs. The source is a man between 60 and 75 years old in good health and CMV-seropositive. Both conserved end residues are part of each CDR3. A D gene is named only where the DNA matches it firmly. Rows give clone size only sometimes, using once, few, many, or a class for an expanded clone.

clone_size,j_call,d_call,v_call,cdr3_aa,cdr3_nt
.,TRBJ2-7,.,TRBV5-6,CASSSLNYEQYF,TGTGCCAGCAGCTCGCTAAATTACGAGCAGTACTTC
.,TRBJ1-5,.,TRBV19,CASRFSLNQPQHF,TGTGCCAGTAGATTTTCCCTGAATCAGCCCCAGCATTTT
few,TRBJ2-1,TRBD1,TRBV7-2,CASSLGRGLIVYNEQFF,TGTGCCAGCAGCTTGGGCAGGGGGCTAATTGTCTACAATGAGCAGTTCTTC
.,TRBJ1-2,.,TRBV5-1,CASSLGDGEMSGYTF,TGCGCCAGCAGCTTAGGAGACGGCGAGATGTCTGGCTACACCTTC
few,TRBJ1-6,TRBD1,TRBV11-2,CASSLETGGNSPLHF,TGTGCCAGCAGCTTAGAGACAGGGGGAAATTCACCCCTCCACTTT
.,TRBJ1-1,.,TRBV29-1,CSARTEMNTEAFF,TGCAGCGCCAGGACAGAGATGAACACTGAAGCTTTCTTT
.,TRBJ1-2,.,TRBV6-5,CASSYIPGANYGYTF,TGTGCCAGCAGTTACATCCCAGGGGCGAATTATGGCTACACCTTC
.,TRBJ1-1,.,TRBV4-1,CASSPGLVNTEAFF,TGCGCCAGCAGCCCGGGACTGGTCAACACTGAAGCTTTCTTT
.,TRBJ2-2,.,TRBV11-3,CASSLGDSRSGELFF,TGTGCCAGCAGCTTAGGGGACTCTCGCAGCGGGGAGCTGTTTTTT
few,TRBJ2-7,TRBD2,TRBV11-3,CASSRPSGSSYEQYF,TGTGCCAGCAGCCGACCAAGCGGGAGCTCCTACGAGCAGTACTTC
few,TRBJ2-3,TRBD2,TRBV6-1,CASSERTSGADTQYF,TGTGCCAGCAGTGAAAGGACTAGCGGGGCTGATACGCAGTATTTT
.,TRBJ1-4,TRBD1,TRBV19,CASSQTGSKEKLFF,TGTGCCAGTAGCCAGACAGGGTCAAAGGAAAAACTGTTTTTT
.,TRBJ1-2,TRBD1,TRBV13,CASSKRDSYGYTF,TGTGCCAGCAGCAAAAGGGACAGCTATGGCTACACCTTC
.,TRBJ1-5,.,TRBV7-2,CASSFYSNQPQHF,TGTGCCAGCAGCTTTTATAGCAATCAGCCCCAGCATTTT
.,TRBJ2-7,.,TRBV29-1,CSVADMSYEQYF,TGCAGCGTCGCTGACATGTCCTACGAGCAGTACTTC
once,TRBJ2-5,TRBD2,TRBV14,CASSPDGGYQETQYF,TGTGCCAGCAGCCCGGACGGGGGGTACCAAGAGACCCAGTACTTC
.,TRBJ1-2,TRBD1,TRBV6-4,CASSDSTGTYGYTF,TGTGCCAGCAGTGACTCGACAGGGACTTATGGCTACACCTTC
.,TRBJ2-1,.,TRBV5-1,CASSTGRTSSYNEQFF,TGCGCCAGCAGCACCGGACGGACTTCCTCCTACAATGAGCAGTTCTTC
.,TRBJ2-1,TRBD2,TRBV4-2,CASSQDEASGIDNEQFF,TGTGCCAGCAGCCAAGATGAGGCTAGCGGGATCGACAATGAGCAGTTCTTC
.,TRBJ1-4,.,TRBV5-1,CASSLVPTDNNEKLFF,TGCGCCAGCAGCTTGGTTCCGACAGACAATAATGAAAAACTGTTTTTT
.,TRBJ2-3,TRBD2,TRBV5-6,CASSIRTSGVDTQYF,TGTGCCAGCAGCATCCGGACTAGCGGGGTGGATACGCAGTATTTT
few,TRBJ2-3,TRBD2,TRBV29-1,CSVRDSGSGGTSDTQYF,TGCAGCGTTCGGGACTCAGGTAGCGGGGGGACCTCAGATACGCAGTATTTT
.,TRBJ2-7,.,TRBV6-5,CASSPMGSAYDEQYF,TGTGCCAGCTCCCCGATGGGCTCTGCCTACGACGAGCAGTACTTC
.,TRBJ2-7,TRBD1,TRBV19,CASTGGISYEQYF,TGTGCCAGTACAGGGGGCATCTCCTACGAGCAGTACTTC